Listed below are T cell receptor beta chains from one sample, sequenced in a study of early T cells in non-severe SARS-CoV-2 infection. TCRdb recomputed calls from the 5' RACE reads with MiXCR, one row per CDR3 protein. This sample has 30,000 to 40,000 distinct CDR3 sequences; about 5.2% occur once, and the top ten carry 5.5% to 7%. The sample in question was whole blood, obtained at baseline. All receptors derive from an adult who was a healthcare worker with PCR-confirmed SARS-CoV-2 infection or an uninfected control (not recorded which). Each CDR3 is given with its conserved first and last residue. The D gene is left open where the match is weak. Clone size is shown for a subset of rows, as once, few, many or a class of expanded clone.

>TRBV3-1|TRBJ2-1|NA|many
TGTGCCAGCAGCCAAGATTATGGGTTAGCCGGCGACAATGAGCAGTTCTTC
CASSQDYGLAGDNEQFF
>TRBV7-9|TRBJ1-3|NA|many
TGTGCCAGCAGCTTATATGCCACCGTCTCTGGAAACACCATATATTTT
CASSLYATVSGNTIYF
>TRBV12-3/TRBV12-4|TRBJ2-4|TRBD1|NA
TGTGCCAGCAGTTTTCGGTTGGGACAGTTGGGCAAAAACATTCAGTACTTC
CASSFRLGQLGKNIQYF
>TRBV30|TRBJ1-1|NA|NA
TGTGCCTGGAGTCTGCTGTCCGGGGAAGCTTTCTTT
CAWSLLSGEAFF
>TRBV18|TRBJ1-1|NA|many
TGTGCCAGCTCACCAGGGGGCGACGCTTGGACTGAAGCTTTCTTT
CASSPGGDAWTEAFF
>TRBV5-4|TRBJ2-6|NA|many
TGTGCCAGCAGCTTAAGCACAGCTGGGGCCAACGTCCTGACTTTC
CASSLSTAGANVLTF
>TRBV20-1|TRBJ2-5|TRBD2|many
TGCAGTGCTAGAGTCCCAGGACTAGCGGGAGAGACCCAGTACTTC
CSARVPGLAGETQYF
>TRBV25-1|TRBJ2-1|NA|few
TGTGCCAGCAGTAAGTCTGGGGACTCCTACAATGAGCAGTTCTTC
CASSKSGDSYNEQFF
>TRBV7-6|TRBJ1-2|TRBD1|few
TGTGCCAGCAGCCCTCTACAGGGGATTAGAAACTATGGCTACACCTTC
CASSPLQGIRNYGYTF
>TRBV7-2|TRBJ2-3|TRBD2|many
TGTGCCAGCAGCTTAGGGCCTAGCGGGGTTGGGTCCACAGATACGCAGTATTTT
CASSLGPSGVGSTDTQYF
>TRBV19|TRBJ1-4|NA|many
TGTGCCAGTAGTATAAGGATTGCCCCGGATGAAAAACTGTTTTTT
CASSIRIAPDEKLFF
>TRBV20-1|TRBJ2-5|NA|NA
TGCAGTGCTAGTCTCCGGGGAAATTTGAAGACCCAGTACTTC
CSASLRGNLKTQYF
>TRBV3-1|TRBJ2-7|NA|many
TGTGCCAGCAGCCAAGATCTAACAGGAGGGTCCGGGGAGCAGTACTTC
CASSQDLTGGSGEQYF
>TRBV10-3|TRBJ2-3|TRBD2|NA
TGTGCCATCCAATCTAGCGGTAGCACAGATACGCAGTATTTT
CAIQSSGSTDTQYF
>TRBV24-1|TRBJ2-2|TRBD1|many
TGTGCCACCAGTCTACACTCAGGACAGGGGGTCACCGGGGAGCTGTTTTTT
CATSLHSGQGVTGELFF
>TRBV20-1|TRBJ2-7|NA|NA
TGCAGTGCTCTCAAGGGGGGTCCCCTCGGCGAGCAGTACTTC
CSALKGGPLGEQYF
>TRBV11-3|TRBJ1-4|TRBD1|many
TGTGCCAGCAGCCCGGGACAGCTTGCAACTAATGAAAAACTGTTTTTT
CASSPGQLATNEKLFF
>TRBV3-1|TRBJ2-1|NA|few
TGTGCCAGCAGCCCCTTCCTGGAACGCCGCTCCTACAATGAGCAGTTCTTC
CASSPFLERRSYNEQFF
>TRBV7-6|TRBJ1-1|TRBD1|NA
TGTGCCAGCAGCTTAGAGACAGGGGGCTATACTGAAGCTTTCTTT
CASSLETGGYTEAFF
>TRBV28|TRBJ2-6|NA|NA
TGTGCCAGCAGCGACCGCTCTGGGGCCAACGTCCTGACTTTC
CASSDRSGANVLTF
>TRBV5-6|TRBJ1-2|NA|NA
TGTGCCAGCAGCTTGGTCGCAGGGTTTACAGGAGGCTACACCTTC
CASSLVAGFTGGYTF
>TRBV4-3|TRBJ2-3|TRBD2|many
TGCGCCAGCAGCCAAGTCCACGATACTAGCGGGGGTTCCACAGATACGCAGTATTTT
CASSQVHDTSGGSTDTQYF
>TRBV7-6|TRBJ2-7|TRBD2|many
TGTGCCAGCAGCTTTCGAGCGGGATCCTACGAGCAGTACTTC
CASSFRAGSYEQYF
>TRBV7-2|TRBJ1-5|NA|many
TGTGCCAGCAGCTCACATGGGAATAGCAATCAGCCCCAGCATTTT
CASSSHGNSNQPQHF
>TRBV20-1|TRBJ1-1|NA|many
TGCAGTGCTAGAGCAAGGGGGGGCAACACTGAAGCTTTCTTT
CSARARGGNTEAFF
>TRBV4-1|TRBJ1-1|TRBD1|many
TGCGCCAGCAGCCAATGGACAGGGTTCGCTTTCTTT
CASSQWTGFAFF
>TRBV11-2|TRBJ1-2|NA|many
TGTGCCAGCAGCTTTAGGGGTGGCTACACCTTC
CASSFRGGYTF
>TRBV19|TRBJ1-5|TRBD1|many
TGTGCCAGTAGTGGGCGGGACAGGGGCAATCAGCCCCAGCATTTT
CASSGRDRGNQPQHF
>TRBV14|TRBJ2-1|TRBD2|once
TGTGCCAGCAGCCGGATGGGACTAGCGGGCTACAGTGAGCAGTTCTTC
CASSRMGLAGYSEQFF
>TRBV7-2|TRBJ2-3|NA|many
TGTGCCAGCAGCTTAGCCCGCTATTCAATGTCCACAGATACGCAGTATTTT
CASSLARYSMSTDTQYF
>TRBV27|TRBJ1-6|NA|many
TGTGCCAGCAGTTTACGGATTTTCAATTCACCCCTCCACTTT
CASSLRIFNSPLHF
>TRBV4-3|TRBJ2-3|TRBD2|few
TGCGCCAGCAGCCAAGACTTCGAGACTAGCGCATCCACAGATACGCAGTATTTT
CASSQDFETSASTDTQYF
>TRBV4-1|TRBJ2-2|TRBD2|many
TGCGCCAGCAGCCAACCCCGGGGGGTATTAAAGGGTAACACCGGGGAGCTGTTTTTT
CASSQPRGVLKGNTGELFF
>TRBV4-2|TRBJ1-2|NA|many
TGTGCCAGCAGCCAAGATGAACCACCGGGGGGCTATGGCTACACCTTC
CASSQDEPPGGYGYTF
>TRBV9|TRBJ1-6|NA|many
TGTGCCAGCAGCGTAGCGGGGACTAATTCACCCCTCCACTTT
CASSVAGTNSPLHF
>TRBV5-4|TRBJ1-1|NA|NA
TGTGCCAGCAGCTTGGGGGACTTTTCGAACACTGAAGCTTTCTTT
CASSLGDFSNTEAFF
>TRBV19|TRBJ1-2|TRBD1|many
TGTGCCAGTACCCAGGGACAGTTCTATGGCTACACCTTC
CASTQGQFYGYTF
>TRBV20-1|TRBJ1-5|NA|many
TGCAGTGCTAGAAGGGGAAGCAATCAGCCCCAGCATTTT
CSARRGSNQPQHF
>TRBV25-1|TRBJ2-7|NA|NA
TGTGCCAGCAGTGACCTTGTGCCGTCCTACGAGCAGTACTTC
CASSDLVPSYEQYF
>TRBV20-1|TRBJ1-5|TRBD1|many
TGCAGTGCTAGAGTGGCCAGGGGGAGCAATCAGCCCCAGCATTTT
CSARVARGSNQPQHF
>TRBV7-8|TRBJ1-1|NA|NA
TGTGCCAGCAAATCCGGACCGGGACAGAACACTGAAGCTTTCTTT
CASKSGPGQNTEAFF
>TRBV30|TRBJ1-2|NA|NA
TGTGCCTGGGCTCGGGACCTCTCACGGAGTGGCTACACCTTC
CAWARDLSRSGYTF